The 30 T cell receptor beta chains reported below all come from one sample, sequenced in a study of T-cell memory formation after mild COVID-19. In TCRdb, the 5' RACE reads were re-called with MiXCR into one record per CDR3 protein. The sample shows 350,000 to 450,000 distinct CDR3 sequences, around an eighth of them seen only once. Sequenced sample: PBMCs or a T cell subset sorted from them (not recorded which). All receptors come from a young man who had mild COVID-19 (a few samples of this study predate the infection). Cell type and time point are not known.

This chain joins TRBV2 and TRBJ2-7; D call uncertain. Germline values: CDR1 SNHLY, CDR2 FYNNEI. V gave up 6 bases and J gave up 8 bases, with 11 bases separating them. The CDR3 spans 11 residues. As DNA, the CDR3 is TGTGCCAGCAGCCCGTACGACCAGCAGTACTTC. Its protein product is CASSPYDQQYF. Using reference TRBV2 and TRBJ2-7 for the parts outside the CDR3, the full variable domain is EPEVTQTPSHQVTQMGQEVILRCVPISNHLYFYWYRQILGQKVEFLVSFYNNEISEKSEIFDDQFSVERPDGSNFTLKIRSTKLEDSAMYFCASSPYDQQYFGPGTRLTVT.

This sequence joins TRBV6-2 or TRBV6-3 and TRBJ2-7; 9 bases are shared with TRBD1. Germline CDR1 and CDR2: MNHEY and SVGEGT. This CDR3 spans 13 amino acids. V was pared by 5 bases and J by 3 bases, with 2 bases of the junction left unmatched. The DNA for the CDR3 is TGTGCCAGCAGTCGGGACAGGGTCTACGAGCAGTACGTC. Its protein is CASSRDRVYEQYV.

The V call is TRBV7-2, the J call TRBJ1-5, with 11 bases that match TRBD1. The germline V gene has CDR1 SGHTA and CDR2 FQGNSA. The CDR3 is made up of 18 amino acids. Trimming cost V 5 bases and J 0 bases; bases outside gene matches: 9. For the CDR3, the DNA is TGTGCCAGCAGCCGTGGGACAGGGGGACGCTATAGCAATCAGCCCCAGCATTTT. Translation gives CASSRGTGGRYSNQPQHF. The variable domain in full, with the rest retrieved from reference TRBV7-2 and TRBJ1-5, is GAGVSQSPSNKVTEKGKDVELRCDPISGHTALYWYRQSLGQGLEFLIYFQGNSAPDKSGLPSDRFSAERTGGSVSTLTIQRTQQEDSAVYLCASSRGTGGRYSNQPQHFGDGTRLSIL.

Concerning this clonotype itself: One end of the junction is discordant with germline, which a read error may explain. The chain combines TRBV19 with TRBJ2-7, with D perhaps assigned TRBD1 or TRBD2 (6 bases each). CDR1 and CDR2 from the germline V gene are LNHDA and SQIVND (reference sequence). This CDR3 has 14 amino acids. The CDR3 region is CASSMGGDKTRMDF. The DNA for the CDR3 is TGTGCCAGTAGTATGGGCGGGGACAAAACCAGAATGGACTTC. Variable domain in full (rest from reference TRBV19 and TRBJ2-7): DGGITQSPKYLFRKEGQNVTLSCEQNLNHDAMYWYRQDPGQGLRLIYYSQIVNDFQKGDIAEGYSVSREKKESFPLTVTSAQKNPTAFYLCASSMGGDKTRMDFGPGTRLTVT.

This clonotype was picked up a small number of times. The chain combines TRBV12-3 or TRBV12-4 with TRBJ1-4; 10 nucleotides align to TRBD1. The CDR3 spans 14 residues. With V trimmed by 3 bases and J by 7 bases, 2 bases remained unmatched. CDR3 coding DNA: TGTGCCAGCAGTTTCTGGACAGGGGGTGAAAAACTGTTTTTT. It translates to CASSFWTGGEKLFF.

This clonotype was detected only a few times. This chain connects TRBV12-3 or TRBV12-4 to TRBJ1-6; 9 bases agree with TRBD1. The CDR3 totals 15 residues. V trimming: 6 bases; J trimming: 9 bases; junction bases outside the gene matches: 9. In nucleotides, the CDR3 is TGTGCCAGCAGCCACGACAGGGGGGTTGGTTCACCCCTCCACTTT. This gives the protein CASSHDRGVGSPLHF.

This sequence joins TRBV19 and TRBJ2-5; D ambiguous. The CDR3 extends over 13 amino acids. V lost 4 bases and J lost 1, with 7 bases in between. The germline CDR1 and CDR2 sequences are LNHDA and SQIVND (reference sequence). The CDR3 nucleotides are TGTGCCAGTAGTAACAGCCTCCAAGAGACCCAGTACTTC. This codes for CASSNSLQETQYF.

The gene calls are TRBV2 and TRBJ1-5; TRBD1 might be the D (5 bases). The CDR3 loop spans 13 amino acids. CDR1 SNHLY and CDR2 FYNNEI come from the germline V gene. Trimming pared 10 bases from V and 7 bases from J, leaving 17 bases between. In nucleotides, the CDR3 is TGTGCCACCCAATTGACAGTTTCACAGCCCCAGCATTTT. It yields the protein CATQLTVSQPQHF. The complete variable domain, with remaining parts taken from reference TRBV2 and TRBJ1-5, reads EPEVTQTPSHQVTQMGQEVILRCVPISNHLYFYWYRQILGQKVEFLVSFYNNEISEKSEIFDDQFSVERPDGSNFTLKIRSTKLEDSAMYFCATQLTVSQPQHFGDGTRLSIL.

This clonotype was detected only a few times. This sequence joins TRBV7-9 and TRBJ2-3; 12 bases map to TRBD2. CDR1 is SEHNR and CDR2 is FQNEAQ in the germline V gene (reference sequence). This CDR3 contains 17 residues. Trimming cost V 5 bases and J 4 bases; bases outside gene matches: 10. CDR3 in amino acids: CASSHSASGGESDTQYF. The CDR3 DNA reads TGTGCCAGCAGCCACTCCGCTAGCGGGGGGGAGTCAGATACGCAGTATTTT. Based on the CDR3 plus reference TRBV7-9 and TRBJ2-3, the full variable domain is DTGVSQNPRHKITKRGQNVTFRCDPISEHNRLYWYRQTLGQGPEFLTYFQNEAQLEKSRLLSDRFSAERPKGSFSTLEIQRTEQGDSAMYLCASSHSASGGESDTQYFGPGTRLTVL.

This clonotype was picked up many times. The rearrangement uses TRBV6-6 and TRBJ1-5; 8 bases are a match to TRBD1. CDR1 is MNHNY, CDR2 SVGAGI, per germline (reference sequence). This CDR3 has 14 amino acids. After removal of 3 bases from V and 6 bases from J, the junction contained 4 bases not matched to a gene. In nucleotides, the CDR3 is TGTGCCAGCAGTTATACGGACAGGGCTCAGCCCCAGCATTTT. This codes for CASSYTDRAQPQHF.

This clonotype was detected a few times. At one boundary the junction diverges from the germline segment, which might be a read error. The gene calls are TRBV29-1 and TRBJ2-3, with 7 nucleotides matching TRBD1. The length of the CDR3 is 15 residues. CDR1 SQVTM and CDR2 ANQGSEA come from the germline V gene. The CDR3 region is CSAETTGVGTDTQYF. The CDR3 bases are TGCAGCGCTGAAACAACAGGGGTCGGCACAGATACGCAGTATTTT.

The chain uses TRBV27 and TRBJ2-5; D may be TRBD1 (5 bases). The germline V and J ends were trimmed by 5 bases and 2 bases, with 15 bases remaining between them. This CDR3 contains 15 residues. Germline lookup yields CDR1 MNHEY and CDR2 SMNVEV (reference sequence). The CDR3: CASSAQGHTQETQYF. CDR3 nucleotide sequence: TGTGCCAGCAGTGCGCAGGGCCACACTCAAGAGACCCAGTACTTC.

This clonotype turned up a few times. The rearrangement links TRBV4-2 to TRBJ2-1, with 9 bases identical to TRBD2. V shed 4 bases and J 7 bases; nucleotides not matched to a gene: 14. CDR3 length: 17 amino acids. Germline V gene sequence: CDR1 LGHNA, CDR2 YNFKEQ. The CDR3 region has the DNA TGTGCCAGCAGCCTCCGGGTAGCGGGCGGGGGGGAAAATGAGCAGTTCTTC. Translated, it gives CASSLRVAGGGENEQFF.

This clonotype was detected ten times or more. The CDR3 spells CASSLRVLNTEAFF. CDR3 nucleotide sequence: TGTGCCAGCAGTTTAAGGGTTTTGAACACTGAAGCTTTCTTT. The chain joins TRBV12-3 or TRBV12-4 to TRBJ1-1, with D uncertain. The CDR3 extends over 14 amino acids. The V end lost 2 bases, the J end lost 0 bases, and 7 bases lay between the germline ends.

The chain couples TRBV29-1 to TRBJ1-1, with D unclear. Germline CDR1 is SQVTM and CDR2 is ANQGSEA. The CDR3 consists of 12 residues. Trimming pared 6 bases from V and 3 bases from J, leaving 11 bases between. This chain's CDR3 is CSVGPGHTEAFF. Here the CDR3 DNA reads TGCAGCGTCGGCCCAGGTCACACTGAAGCTTTCTTT. Drawing the rest from reference TRBV29-1 and TRBJ1-1, the complete variable domain is SAVISQKPSRDICQRGTSLTIQCQVDSQVTMMFWYRQQPGQSLTLIATANQGSEATYESGFVIDKFPISRPNLTFSTLTVSNMSPEDSSIYLCSVGPGHTEAFFGQGTRLTVV.

This clonotype turned up a few times. This chain joins TRBV20-1 and TRBJ2-3; the D call may be TRBD1 or TRBD2 (5 bases each). The ends were cut back, 7 bases at V and 0 bases at J, with 11 bases in the middle. Germline CDR1 DFQATT, CDR2 SNEGSKA (reference sequence). The CDR3 extends over 13 amino acids. CDR3: CSGRWGSTDTQYF. CDR3 sequence (DNA): TGCAGTGGACGATGGGGGAGCACAGATACGCAGTATTTT.

The V gene is TRBV12-3 or TRBV12-4, the J gene TRBJ1-1; D is perhaps TRBD1 (6 bases). The germline V and J ends were trimmed by 6 bases and 2 bases, with 13 bases remaining between them. The CDR3 is made up of 14 amino acids. The CDR3 nucleotides are TGTGCCAGCAGCAGGGGTCTACAAAACACTGAAGCTTTCTTT. Translating gives CASSRGLQNTEAFF.

This clonotype was seen only a few times. The chain joins TRBV30 to TRBJ2-6; TRBD1 matches 8 bases. The junction had 9 bases not matched to a gene; V was cut back by 5 bases and J by 0 bases. Germline values: CDR1 GTSNPN, CDR2 SVGIG (reference sequence). The CDR3 extends over 17 amino acids. CDR3 loop: CAWSRDRSSSGANVLTF. In DNA, the CDR3 is TGTGCCTGGTCCCGGGACAGGTCCTCCTCTGGGGCCAACGTCCTGACTTTC.

This clonotype was seen a handful of times. This chain connects TRBV6-5 to TRBJ2-1, with TRBD2 identical over 9 bases. Germline V lookup: CDR1 MNHEY, CDR2 SVGAGI. The CDR3 runs 16 residues. V lost 4 bases, J lost 5 bases, and 9 bases stayed unmatched. CDR3 nucleotide sequence: TGTGCCAGCAGTTTCTATAGCGGGGGTCCCCACAATGAGCAGTTCTTC. Translating it yields CASSFYSGGPHNEQFF.

Here the CDR3 reads CASSSLTQETQYF. The CDR3 DNA sequence: TGTGCCAGCAGCTCCCTTACCCAAGAGACCCAGTACTTC. This chain uses TRBV7-6 with TRBJ2-5; D is undetermined. Germline V gene sequence: CDR1 SGHVS, CDR2 FNYEAQ. The CDR3 totals 13 residues. V shed 4 bases and J shed 1 base, with 7 bases lying between them.

This clonotype appeared many times. V gene TRBV28 combines with J gene TRBJ2-3; the D gene is possibly TRBD1 (5 bases). This CDR3 is built from 15 residues. The V gene's germline CDR1 is MDHEN and CDR2 SYDVKM. V lost 5 bases, J lost 0 bases, and 12 bases lay in between. The CDR3 DNA reads as TGTGCCAGCAGTCCCTACAGGCGGAGCACAGATACGCAGTATTTT. This gives the protein CASSPYRRSTDTQYF.

This clonotype has only a few counts. The genes are TRBV7-2 and TRBJ1-5; TRBD1 matches at 7 bases. Germline CDR1 is SGHTA and CDR2 is FQGNSA. V gave up 5 bases and J gave up 12 bases; unmatched junction bases: 10. The CDR3 runs 13 residues. In DNA, the CDR3 is TGTGCCAGCAGCACACAGGGGCAGGGCGTCCAGCATTTT. Protein: CASSTQGQGVQHF.

V gene TRBV12-3 or TRBV12-4 combines with J gene TRBJ2-3; 14 bases line up with TRBD2. The V and J ends lost 5 bases and 5 bases, in that order; junction bases with no gene match: 6. The CDR3 spans 16 residues. The CDR3 loop is CASSPRLAGGQDTQYF. The CDR3 coding sequence is TGTGCCAGCAGTCCCCGACTAGCGGGGGGGCAAGATACGCAGTATTTT.

This sequence joins TRBV20-1 and TRBJ2-4; possibly TRBD1 for D (5 bases). The V end lost 4 bases, the J end lost 6 bases, and 16 bases lay between the germline ends. Germline V gives CDR1 DFQATT, CDR2 SNEGSKA (reference sequence). The CDR3 length is 14 residues. This CDR3 reads CSAKGAVRGNIQYF. In DNA form, the CDR3 reads TGCAGTGCTAAAGGGGCAGTAAGGGGAAACATTCAGTACTTC.

Only a few counts were recorded for this clonotype. The genes are TRBV7-3 and TRBJ1-1; D is possibly TRBD1 (6 bases). There are 13 residues in the CDR3. V lost 5 bases, J lost 6 bases, and 13 bases lay in between. Germline-derived CDR1 and CDR2 are SGHTA and FQGTGA. CDR3 DNA: TGTGCCAGCAGCCTGAACCAGGGGTCTGAAGCTTTCTTT. Encoded protein: CASSLNQGSEAFF.

Only a few counts were recorded for this clonotype. The chain links TRBV9 to TRBJ2-7, with 10 bases lining up with TRBD2. V lost 2 bases, J lost 3 bases, and 5 bases stayed unmatched. CDR1 is SGDLS, CDR2 YYNGEE, per germline. This CDR3 comprises 15 residues. CDR3 DNA sequence: TGTGCCAGCAGCGTGACTAGCGGGTCTCACTACGAGCAGTACTTC. It specifies CASSVTSGSHYEQYF.

The genes are TRBV7-9 and TRBJ1-2, with TRBD1 identical over 8 bases. The CDR3 has 14 residues. The V segment lost 3 bases and the J segment 3 bases; nucleotides outside the gene matches: 3. CDR1 is SEHNR, CDR2 FQNEAQ, per germline (reference sequence). In nucleotides, the CDR3 is TGTGCCAGCAGCTTTACAGGGGGTGACTATGGCTACACCTTC. Its translation: CASSFTGGDYGYTF.

This clonotype came up a few times. The chain uses TRBV20-1 and TRBJ1-5; D call uncertain. Germline assignment: CDR1 DFQATT and CDR2 SNEGSKA (reference sequence). Trimming left V 2 bases short and J 3 bases short, with 5 bases between. This CDR3 region has 12 residues. CDR3 nucleotides: TGCAGTGCTAGACAGGCCAATCAGCCCCAGCATTTT. It yields the protein CSARQANQPQHF.

This sequence joins TRBV7-6 and TRBJ2-3; 7 bases map to TRBD2. This CDR3 contains 16 residues. V lost 2 bases to trimming and J lost 2 bases; unmatched junction nucleotides: 7. Germline V gene lookup returns CDR1 SGHVS and CDR2 FNYEAQ. The CDR3 sequence is CASSLTGTTSTDTQYF. The CDR3 DNA reads as TGTGCCAGCAGCTTAACCGGGACTACATCCACAGATACGCAGTATTTT.

In its sample, this clonotype was seen a few times. The CDR3 DNA sequence: TGTGCCAGCAGCTTCCTAGTAGTGAACACTGAAGCTTTCTTT. Encoded protein: CASSFLVVNTEAFF. V usage is TRBV7-2 and J usage is TRBJ1-1, with unresolved D. Trimming took off 3 bases at V and 0 bases at J, with 8 bases between the two ends. The CDR3 covers 14 residues. The germline V gene encodes CDR1 SGHTA and CDR2 FQGNSA.